This TCR beta chain originates from a study of T cells in tuberculosis. The wider study: IGRA-negative adolescents, IGRA-positive adolescents with latent tuberculosis and adults with active tuberculosis formed this South African cohort. Regarding the study as a whole: Samples were chosen by availability of cryopreserved specimens. Smaller distances to GMM-specific TCRs suggested their expansion in active tuberculosis.

As regards this clone: Its antigen remains unknown.

The length of the CDR3 is 14 residues. Per germline, CDR1 SEHNR and CDR2 FQNEAQ (reference sequence). The germline V and J ends were trimmed by 2 bases and 4 bases, with 11 bases remaining between them. Produced via immunoSEQ multiplex PCR; TCRdb's table is partial and in-frame only. Here the sample spans around 41,000 clones, 90% to 95% being singletons. Sequencing was carried out using PBMCs. This TCR was sampled from a donor between 5 and 29 years old with latent tuberculosis or without tuberculosis infection. Some clones in this sample may be carry-over from other donors' samples. V and J are TRBV7-9 and TRBJ1-2, with unresolved D. This CDR3 reads CASSLIVRGYGYTF. In DNA, the CDR3 is TGTGCCAGCAGCTTAATCGTGCGGGGCTATGGCTACACCTTC.